This passage covers 9 T cell receptor beta chains from one sample sequenced in a study of blood T cell repertoires in COVID-19 (dated by TCRdb to the early 2020s). Library prep was done by the immunoSEQ multiplex PCR assay. TCRdb's version of the immuneACCESS table is confined to in-frame rearrangements and falls short of the full clone set. An unresolved V gene accounts for under half of the shortfall where checked; the remainder is of unknown origin. The sample records 200,000 or so clones, around 81% of which are singletons. The top ten hold 3% to 3.5% of the sample. Input material: peripheral blood. The receptors come from a woman aged 25 to 39 who had recovered from COVID-19.

The chain uses TRBV7-9 and TRBJ1-2; D remains unclear. The CDR3 is 16 amino acids. The V and J ends lost 5 bases and 3 bases respectively, with 19 bases between them. Germline lookup yields CDR1 SEHNR and CDR2 FQNEAQ (reference sequence). CDR3 loop: CASSPPRWTSYYGYTF. In DNA, the CDR3 is TGTGCCAGCAGCCCACCCAGATGGACTTCCTACTATGGCTACACCTTC.

This clone was seen just once. This chain links TRBV19 with TRBJ1-1; D not certain. The V gene's germline CDR1 is LNHDA and CDR2 SQIVND (reference sequence). The CDR3 consists of 11 residues. The V and J ends lost 7 bases and 1 base respectively, with 4 bases between them. CDR3 protein: CASTRNTEAFF. The CDR3 DNA follows: TGTGCCAGTACCAGGAACACTGAAGCTTTCTTT.

The chain recombines TRBV30 with TRBJ2-7; D is possibly TRBD1 (5 bases). V lost 2 bases and J lost 3, with 8 bases in between. CDR1 is GTSNPN, CDR2 SVGIG, per germline (reference sequence). The CDR3 runs to 12 residues. The DNA for the CDR3 is TGTGCCTGGAGTCCGACAGTCTACGAGCAGTACTTC. Its translation is CAWSPTVYEQYF.

V is TRBV28 and J is TRBJ1-3; D call uncertain. Trimming removed 10 bases from V and 4 bases from J, with 14 bases in between. CDR1 and CDR2 (germline): MDHEN, SYDVKM. The CDR3 is 13 residues long. Here the CDR3 reads CATLLASGNTIYF. The CDR3 nucleotides read TGTGCCACTCTGCTGGCCTCGGGAAACACCATATATTTT.

With respect to this clone: Possible read error: a much larger clone is one base away. The sample has other DNA sequences that encode this CDR3 too. The chain uses TRBV27 and TRBJ2-3, with D maybe TRBD1 (6 bases). This CDR3 spans 14 amino acids. The V gene lost 5 bases and the J gene lost 0 bases, with 9 bases spanning the gap. The germline CDR1 and CDR2 sequences are MNHEY and SMNVEV (reference sequence). The CDR3, as DNA: TGTGCCAGCAGTCGACAGGATAGCACAGATACGCAGTATTTT. It yields the protein CASSRQDSTDTQYF.

The V gene is TRBV6-4, the J gene TRBJ1-2; D not resolved. The CDR3 consists of 11 residues. The germline V gene encodes CDR1 MRHNA and CDR2 SNTAGT. V lost 2 bases and J 6 bases, leaving 4 bases between the germline ends. CDR3 in DNA: TGTGCCAGCAGTGACGAGGATGGCTACACCTTC. Its translation is CASSDEDGYTF.

V is TRBV19 and J is TRBJ2-6; 10 bases map to TRBD1. The CDR3 extends over 18 amino acids. With 5 bases clipped from V and 2 bases from J, the junction kept 9 bases outside the gene matches. CDR1 is LNHDA, CDR2 SQIVND, per germline (reference sequence). The CDR3 is CASSLHGTGDPGANVLTF. Written as DNA, the CDR3 is TGTGCCAGTAGTCTCCATGGGACAGGGGACCCTGGGGCCAACGTCCTGACTTTC.

The V and J genes are TRBV24-1 and TRBJ2-3; D is possibly TRBD2 (5 bases). V was clipped by 7 bases and J by 0 bases, with 13 bases between them. The germline CDR1 and CDR2 sequences are KGHDR and SFDVKD. The CDR3 length is 15 residues. This chain's CDR3 is CATSGRTGSTDTQYF. In DNA form, the CDR3 reads TGTGCCACCAGCGGCCGGACTGGCAGCACAGATACGCAGTATTTT.

This sequence joins TRBV12-5 and TRBJ1-5; the match to TRBD1 covers 7 bases. The J segment lost 7 bases and the V segment lost 1 base, leaving 4 bases of the junction unmatched. Germline CDR1 LGHNT, CDR2 FRNRAP. CDR3 length: 14 amino acids. This CDR3 is CASGLGQGWQPQHF. The CDR3 DNA reads TGTGCTAGTGGTTTGGGACAGGGCTGGCAGCCCCAGCATTTT.